The 3 T cell receptor beta chains listed next were all sequenced from one sample in a study of early T cells in non-severe SARS-CoV-2 infection. TCRdb re-analysed the 5' RACE reads in MiXCR, keeping a single row per CDR3 protein. The data show some 50,000 distinct CDR3 sequences, roughly 9% seen once. This sample comprised whole blood, obtained at baseline. These receptors were taken from an adult who was a healthcare worker with PCR-confirmed SARS-CoV-2 infection or an uninfected control (not recorded which).

The V gene is TRBV7-9, the J gene TRBJ1-1; 9 positions agree with TRBD1. The V gene end was trimmed by 4 bases and the J gene end by 5 bases; junction bases not matched to a gene: 2. Germline-derived CDR1 and CDR2 are SEHNR and FQNEAQ (reference sequence). The CDR3 has 13 amino acids. The CDR3 DNA follows: TGTGCCAGCAGCTGGACAGGGGATACTGAAGCTTTCTTT. The encoded protein is CASSWTGDTEAFF.

This clonotype has a handful of counts. The chain is built from TRBV12-3 or TRBV12-4 and TRBJ2-3, with 8 nucleotides matching TRBD2. This CDR3 is built from 15 residues. With 5 bases clipped from V and 0 bases from J, the junction kept 4 bases outside the gene matches. For the CDR3, the DNA is TGTGCCAGCAGTCAGACTAGCGCGAGCACAGATACGCAGTATTTT. It encodes CASSQTSASTDTQYF.

The CDR3 spells CASSPGGRGNEKLFF. The CDR3 coding sequence is TGTGCCAGCAGCCCCGGGGGCAGGGGTAATGAAAAACTGTTTTTT. This sequence joins TRBV4-2 and TRBJ1-4; tentatively, D is TRBD1 (6 bases). V dropped 4 bases and J dropped 4 bases, with 13 bases sitting between them. The CDR3 is 15 residues long. From germline, CDR1 is LGHNA and CDR2 YNFKEQ.